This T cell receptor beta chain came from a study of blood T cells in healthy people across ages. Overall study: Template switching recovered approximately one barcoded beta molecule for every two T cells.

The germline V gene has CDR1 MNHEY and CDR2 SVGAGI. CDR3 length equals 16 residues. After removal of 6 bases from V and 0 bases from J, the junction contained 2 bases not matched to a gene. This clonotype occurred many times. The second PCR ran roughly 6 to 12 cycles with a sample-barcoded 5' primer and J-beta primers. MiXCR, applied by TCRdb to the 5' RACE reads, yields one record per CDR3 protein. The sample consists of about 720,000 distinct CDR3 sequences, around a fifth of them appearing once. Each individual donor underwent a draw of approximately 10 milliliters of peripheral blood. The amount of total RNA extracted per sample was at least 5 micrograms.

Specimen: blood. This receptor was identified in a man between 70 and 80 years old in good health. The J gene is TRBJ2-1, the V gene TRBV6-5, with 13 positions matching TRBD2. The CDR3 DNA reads TGTGCCAGCAGCGGGACTAGCGGGGCCTCCTACAATGAGCAGTTCTTC. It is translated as CASSGTSGASYNEQFF.